Listed here are 17 T cell receptor beta chains from one sample, sequenced in a study of blood T cell repertoires in COVID-19. Repertoires were generated with immunoSEQ multiplex PCR, while TCRdb's copy carries only in-frame clones and drops some. This sample has fewer than 250,000 clones, with 65% to 90% found just once. The sequenced sample consisted of PBMCs or T cells enriched from blood (not recorded which). Receptors originate from a woman in her thirties or forties with acute COVID-19.

The CDR3 DNA sequence: TGCAGTGCTAGTCCCGGGTTGGAAGAGACCCAGTACTTC. It translates to CSASPGLEETQYF. The rearrangement links TRBV20-1 to TRBJ2-5; no firm D call. With 3 bases removed from V and 3 bases from J, the gap between germline ends came to 11 bases. CDR1 is DFQATT, CDR2 SNEGSKA, per germline (reference sequence). The CDR3 runs to 13 residues.

The rearrangement uses TRBV23-1 and TRBJ1-1; TRBD1 matches at 8 bases. TRBV23-1 is treated as an ORF (open reading frame) with a function not yet certain. V lost 4 bases to trimming and J lost 2 bases; unmatched junction nucleotides: 6. This CDR3 has 15 residues. The CDR3 loop is CASSPPTGDNTEAFF. The CDR3 DNA is TGCGCCAGCAGTCCCCCGACAGGGGATAACACTGAAGCTTTCTTT.

A single count supports this clone. The chain has TRBV9 and TRBJ1-3; TRBD1 matches 9 bases. Germline assignment: CDR1 SGDLS and CDR2 YYNGEE. The CDR3 runs 16 residues. After removal of 3 bases from V and 8 bases from J, the junction contained 12 bases not matched to a gene. The CDR3: CASSERQGVGIDTIYF. In nucleotides, the CDR3 is TGTGCCAGCAGCGAACGACAGGGGGTCGGGATAGACACCATATATTTT.

V is TRBV5-1 and J is TRBJ2-1; 11 positions match TRBD2. J lost 4 bases, V lost 4 bases, and 7 bases had no gene match. This CDR3 has 16 amino acids. CDR1 SGHRS and CDR2 YFSETQ come from the germline V gene. CDR3 coding DNA: TGCGCCAGCAGCGACGGGACTAGCGGAAGTTACAATGAGCAGTTCTTC. Translation: CASSDGTSGSYNEQFF.

This clone was observed a single time. The chain is built from TRBV10-2 and TRBJ2-7; TRBD2 matches 8 bases. This CDR3 is 14 amino acids long. V gave up 5 bases and J gave up 6 bases; unmatched junction bases: 9. CDR1 and CDR2 (germline): WSHSY, SAAADI. The CDR3 DNA is TGCGCCAGCAGTTGGAAGCGGGAGAGGCTCGAGCAGTACTTC. This codes for CASSWKRERLEQYF.

This chain connects TRBV2 to TRBJ1-5; TRBD1 matches 7 bases. There are 16 residues in the CDR3. CDR1 and CDR2 (germline): SNHLY, FYNNEI. The ends lost 8 bases at V and 1 base at J; junction bases unmatched: 11. The CDR3 protein is CASGPTGTGSNQPQHF. The CDR3 nucleotides read TGTGCCAGCGGACCGACAGGGACCGGGAGCAATCAGCCCCAGCATTTT.

This clone has just one count. The rearrangement uses TRBV7-3 and TRBJ2-1, with D tentatively TRBD2 (5 bases). V was trimmed by 5 bases and J by 6 bases, leaving 11 bases between them. CDR1 and CDR2 from the germline V gene are SGHTA and FQGTGA. This CDR3 region has 13 residues. CDR3 bases: TGTGCCAGCAGCCCGGAGGCGAGCAATGAGCAGTTCTTC. This codes for CASSPEASNEQFF.

Only a few counts were recorded for this clone. The chain carries TRBV4-1 and TRBJ1-2; 10 positions match TRBD1. Germline values: CDR1 MGHRA, CDR2 YSYEKL. Germline trimming cut 4 bases from V and 7 bases from J; bases unmatched to any gene: 15. This CDR3 is built from 17 residues. The CDR3 nucleotides are TGCGCCAGCAGCCGACAAATCCGGGACAGGGGTTTCGGTGGCTACACCTTC. Protein product: CASSRQIRDRGFGGYTF.

V usage is TRBV19 and J usage is TRBJ2-7, with D possibly being TRBD2 (6 bases). Trimming shortened V by 3 bases and J by 2 bases, and 11 bases separated the two germline ends. Germline values: CDR1 LNHDA, CDR2 SQIVND (reference sequence). The CDR3 is 14 residues long. The chain's CDR3 is CASSILTGAYEQYF. The CDR3 DNA sequence: TGTGCCAGTAGTATTTTAACGGGAGCCTACGAGCAGTACTTC.

The chain couples TRBV11-3 to TRBJ2-1, with D unresolved. The CDR3 is made up of 14 amino acids. Trimming took 3 bases from V and 0 from J, leaving 6 bases between them. From germline, CDR1 is SGHNT and CDR2 YENEEA. The CDR3 spells CASSFTSSYNEQFF. The CDR3 DNA is TGTGCCAGCAGCTTCACAAGCTCCTACAATGAGCAGTTCTTC.

This rearrangement joins TRBV4-1 to TRBJ1-3, with 9 positions matching TRBD1. Germline V lookup: CDR1 MGHRA, CDR2 YSYEKL. The V gene end was trimmed by 1 base and the J gene end by 1 base; junction bases not matched to a gene: 14. The CDR3 is 20 residues long. Here the CDR3 reads CASSQGSVGQGLSSGNTIYF. CDR3 sequence (DNA): TGCGCCAGCAGCCAAGGAAGTGTAGGACAGGGGTTATCATCTGGAAACACCATATATTTT.

This chain joins TRBV5-1 and TRBJ1-3; 10 nucleotides match TRBD1. The CDR3 has 16 amino acids. Germline CDR1 reads SGHRS; CDR2 reads YFSETQ. Trimming cost V 9 bases and J 0 bases; bases outside gene matches: 9. CDR3 amino acids: CANPTGGFPSGNTIYF. For the CDR3, the DNA is TGCGCCAACCCGACAGGGGGCTTCCCCTCTGGAAACACCATATATTTT.

In this sample, this clone turned up a few times. The chain recombines TRBV25-1 with TRBJ2-1; D is uncertain. The CDR3 is 11 amino acids. CDR1 and CDR2 from the germline V gene are MGHDK and SYGVNS. The V gene lost 3 bases and the J gene lost 12 bases, with 9 bases spanning the gap. The CDR3 region is CASSDGQVQFF. CDR3 nucleotides: TGTGCCAGCAGTGATGGGCAGGTGCAGTTCTTC.

V usage is TRBV4-2 and J usage is TRBJ2-5; maybe TRBD2 (5 bases). CDR1 and CDR2 from the germline V gene are LGHNA and YNFKEQ. V lost 1 base and J lost 1, with 10 bases in between. The CDR3 covers 15 residues. The CDR3 reads CASSQGRSGQETQYF. The CDR3 nucleotides read TGTGCCAGCAGCCAAGGGAGGAGCGGCCAAGAGACCCAGTACTTC.

The CDR3 DNA follows: TGCAGCGCCCAACAGGGGGTCAGTGAGCAGTTCTTC. This sequence encodes CSAQQGVSEQFF. The gene calls are TRBV29-1 and TRBJ2-1; 8 nucleotides match TRBD1. Germline V CDR1 and CDR2: SQVTM, ANQGSEA. CDR3 length equals 12 residues. Unmatched junction bases numbered 8, after V lost 7 bases and J lost 9 bases.

The chain carries TRBV11-2 and TRBJ2-7; possibly TRBD2 for D (5 bases). This CDR3 is built from 12 residues. The germline gives CDR1 SGHAT, CDR2 FQNNGV. The germline V and J ends were trimmed by 5 bases and 4 bases, with 9 bases remaining between them. CDR3 coding DNA: TGTGCCAGCAGCCCACGAGGGTACGAGCAGTACTTC. It yields the protein CASSPRGYEQYF.

This clone was observed once. This chain uses TRBV4-1 with TRBJ2-1; D perhaps matches TRBD1 (6 bases). This CDR3 spans 15 amino acids. CDR1 and CDR2 (germline): MGHRA, YSYEKL. Trimming took off 4 bases at V and 5 bases at J, with 15 bases between the two ends. CDR3: CASSLLGTLNNEQFF. The DNA of the CDR3 is TGCGCCAGCAGCCTCCTCGGGACACTCAACAATGAGCAGTTCTTC.